This T cell receptor beta chain was sequenced in a study of T-cell reconstitution after alpha-beta-depleted transplantation in children. Study-wide results and limits: Reported findings indicate that, about two months after transplant, alpha-beta T cells came from several hundred expanded clones, which were derived from non-depleted graft cells. Recipient T cells and thymic progenitors that survived were the source of the high TCRbeta diversity seen at day 60 in some patients. At the one-year point after transplant, T-cell counts and TCRbeta diversity were found to come mostly from T cells that had been newly produced.

Germline V gene lookup returns CDR1 SGHVS and CDR2 FQNEAQ. V lost 3 bases, J lost 10 bases, and 8 bases stayed unmatched. The CDR3 has 14 residues. Preparation of the TCRbeta library was carried out with unique molecular identifiers. TCRdb reprocessed the PCR reads via MiXCR and lists one record per CDR3 protein. The sample shows about 200,000 distinct CDR3 sequences, 7.5% to 9.5% of them seen only once. This clonotype has more than one count but fewer than ten. Its antigen is not identified. The chain recombines TRBV7-8 with TRBJ2-1; TRBD2 aligns across 8 bases. The TCR comes from a male patient aged 2 to 9 who had a stem cell transplant for acute myeloid leukemia, so the T cells may come from the graft donor. Sequencing was performed on PBMCs, mostly from graft donor cells, taken 360 days after TCRalphabeta/CD19-depleted stem cell transplant. This CDR3 is CASSFTRAGDEQFF. The CDR3 nucleotides read TGTGCCAGCAGCTTTACTCGAGCGGGAGACGAGCAGTTCTTC. Supplemented by reference TRBV7-8 and TRBJ2-1, the full variable domain reads GAGVSQSPRYKVAKRGQDVALRCDPISGHVSLFWYQQALGQGPEFLTYFQNEAQLDKSGLPSDRFFAERPEGSVSTLKIQRTQQEDSAVYLCASSFTRAGDEQFFGPGTRLTVL.